A selection of T cell receptor beta chains follows, all from one sample in a study of blood T cell repertoires in COVID-19. Clones were sequenced by immunoSEQ multiplex PCR, and TCRdb holds only the in-frame ones, with some missing. This sample has 200,000 to 250,000 clones, with approximately 84% found just once. The sample consisted of PBMCs or T cells enriched from blood (not recorded which). The source is a man in his sixties who had recovered from COVID-19. CDR3s include the opening cysteine and the closing phenylalanine or tryptophan. A D gene is named only where the DNA matches it firmly. Some rows have no size entry. The others give once, few or many, or a class for an expanded clone.

NA	TRBV5-1	TRBJ2-1	NA	TGCGCCAGCAGCTTAGCACAGTCCTACAATGAGCAGTTCTTC	CASSLAQSYNEQFF
NA	TRBV7-2	TRBJ2-2	few	TGTGCCAGCAGCTTCCCGGGAACCGGGGAGCTGTTTTTT	CASSFPGTGELFF
NA	TRBV5-1	TRBJ2-1	NA	TGCGCCAGCAGCTTCGAGGGCTGGAACAATGAGCAGTTCTTC	CASSFEGWNNEQFF
TRBD1	TRBV29-1	TRBJ1-3	NA	TGCAGCGTCAGGGACAGCTTTTCTGGAAACACCATATATTTT	CSVRDSFSGNTIYF
TRBD1	TRBV7-8	TRBJ1-1	NA	TGTGCCACCAACAGGGGGGTGAACACTGAAGCTTTCTTT	CATNRGVNTEAFF
NA	TRBV7-8	TRBJ2-1	NA	TGTGCCAGCAGCCCAGGCCCCAATGAGCAGTTCTTC	CASSPGPNEQFF
NA	TRBV5-6	TRBJ1-5	NA	TGTGCCAGCAGCCCATCGACAGGAAGGGGTAATCAGCCCCAGCATTTT	CASSPSTGRGNQPQHF
NA	TRBV5-8	TRBJ1-5	few	TGTGCCAGCAGCCCACCTCTTGGAGGCAATCAGCCCCAGCATTTT	CASSPPLGGNQPQHF
NA	TRBV5-1	TRBJ1-5	NA	TGCGCCAGCAGCCCCGGAGGGTCAGGTCATGGACATAGCAATCAGCCCCAGCATTTT	CASSPGGSGHGHSNQPQHF
TRBD1	TRBV11-1	TRBJ2-3	NA	TGTGCCAGCAGCTTAAGCAGGGGGCGTGGAGATACGCAGTATTTT	CASSLSRGRGDTQYF
NA	TRBV19	TRBJ1-2	NA	TGTGCCAGTAGGAACCTTCAGATCCGCCTTACATCCTATGGCTACACCTTC	CASRNLQIRLTSYGYTF
NA	TRBV18	TRBJ1-2	NA	TGTGCCAGCTCACCGGGAGGGGCGTATTGGAACTATGGCTACACCTTC	CASSPGGAYWNYGYTF
TRBD2	TRBV9	TRBJ2-7	NA	TGTGCCAGCAGCGCCGATCTAGCGGGGCCAGGCGAGCAGTACTTC	CASSADLAGPGEQYF
NA	TRBV6-2/TRBV6-3	TRBJ2-7	NA	TGTGCCAGCACCCCCAGTGGCTACGAGCAGTACTTC	CASTPSGYEQYF
NA	TRBV18	TRBJ1-1	NA	TGTGCCAGCTCACCGAAGACAGGTAACACTGAAGCTTTCTTT	CASSPKTGNTEAFF
NA	TRBV5-1	TRBJ2-3	NA	TGCGCCAGCAGCCTAAGCGACACAGATACGCAGTATTTT	CASSLSDTDTQYF
TRBD1	TRBV6-5	TRBJ1-5	NA	TGTGCCAGCAGTACAGGGGTTCAGCCCCAGCATTTT	CASSTGVQPQHF
NA	TRBV5-4	TRBJ2-7	NA	TGTGCCAGCAGCTACAGGTTTGGGGAGCAGTACTTC	CASSYRFGEQYF
TRBD1	TRBV6-5	TRBJ1-1	NA	TGTGCCAGCAGTTACGGGGACAGGGCCACTGAAGCTTTCTTT	CASSYGDRATEAFF
NA	TRBV5-1	TRBJ2-3	NA	TGCGCCAGCAGCTTGGAAGGGGCCGATACGCAGTATTTT	CASSLEGADTQYF
NA	TRBV7-9	TRBJ2-2	NA	TGTGCCAGCAGCTTAGTGGGCCGGGAGCTGTTTTTT	CASSLVGRELFF
TRBD1	TRBV19	TRBJ2-1	NA	TGTGCCAGTCATACAGGGGGCTCCTACAATGAGCAGTTCTTC	CASHTGGSYNEQFF
NA	TRBV7-9	TRBJ2-2	once	TGTGCCAGCAGCTTCGGGACTCCGAACACCGGGGAGCTGTTTTTT	CASSFGTPNTGELFF
TRBD1	TRBV4-3	TRBJ1-3	NA	TGCGCCAGCAGCCACACCGTTCCCCAACGACAGGGGTCGTTTGGAAACACCATATATTTT	CASSHTVPQRQGSFGNTIYF
TRBD2	TRBV9	TRBJ2-1	NA	TGTGCCAGCAGCGTAGCTAGGCAGGGAGGGTCCTACAATGAGCAGTTCTTC	CASSVARQGGSYNEQFF
NA	TRBV14	TRBJ1-2	NA	TGTGCCAGCAGCCAAGATCTAGGGGTGGGCAACTATGGCTACACCTTC	CASSQDLGVGNYGYTF
TRBD1	TRBV5-6	TRBJ1-6	NA	TGTGCCAGCAGCCCCGGAGGGGGACAGACGGGTTCACCCCTCCACTTT	CASSPGGGQTGSPLHF
TRBD1	TRBV24-1	TRBJ1-2	NA	TGTGCCACCAGTGACCCCTACCCCCCGGCAGGGGGCTACAACTATGGCTACACCTTC	CATSDPYPPAGGYNYGYTF
TRBD1	TRBV20-1	TRBJ1-5	NA	TGCAGTGCTAGTACAGGGGGGAATCAGCCCCAGCATTTT	CSASTGGNQPQHF
NA	TRBV5-1	TRBJ1-3	NA	TGCGCCAGCAGCCCGGGTCCTCAAAACTCTGGAAACACCATATATTTT	CASSPGPQNSGNTIYF
TRBD1	TRBV6-5	TRBJ1-2	NA	TGTGCCAGCAGTCCAACCGACAGGGGGCGAGGGGGCTACACCTTC	CASSPTDRGRGGYTF
NA	TRBV27	TRBJ2-5	NA	TGTGCCAGCAGTTTATTTCCGGACTCAACTCAAGAGACCCAGTACTTC	CASSLFPDSTQETQYF
NA	TRBV5-1	TRBJ1-4	NA	TGCGCCAGCAGCACGGGGACGGGACTTAATGAAAAACTGTTTTTT	CASSTGTGLNEKLFF
TRBD2	TRBV4-1	TRBJ2-1	NA	TGCGCCAGCAGCCAAGAGGCAGCGGGGGGATACGGTGAGCAGTTCTTC	CASSQEAAGGYGEQFF
NA	TRBV12-3/TRBV12-4	TRBJ1-5	NA	TGTGCCAGCAGTTTGTGGGACAACCAGCCCCAGCATTTT	CASSLWDNQPQHF
NA	TRBV7-2	TRBJ1-2	few	TGTGCCAGCAGCTTAGATCCGGGGGGCTCTGGCTACACCTTC	CASSLDPGGSGYTF
NA	TRBV6-1	TRBJ1-3	NA	TGTGCCAGCATTACAGGGCCCTCTGGAAACACCATATATTTT	CASITGPSGNTIYF
NA	TRBV29-1	TRBJ2-2	NA	TGCAGCGCGAGGCCGGGACAGAACACCGGGGAGCTGTTTTTT	CSARPGQNTGELFF
TRBD1	TRBV18	TRBJ1-3	NA	TGTGCCAGCTCATCCCCGGGACAGGGATTGAGCTCTGGAAACACCATATATTTT	CASSSPGQGLSSGNTIYF
NA	TRBV15	TRBJ2-7	NA	TGTGCCACCAGCAGGGATCCGGGAATCTACGAGCAGTACTTC	CATSRDPGIYEQYF
TRBD1	TRBV19	TRBJ2-5	once	TGTGCCAGTAGTGCGACGGGACAGTTCGAGACCCAGTACTTC	CASSATGQFETQYF
NA	TRBV11-2	TRBJ1-1	NA	TGTGCCAGCAGCTTGCCCGGGATTACCACTGAAGCTTTCTTT	CASSLPGITTEAFF